One sample yielded the 24 T cell receptor beta chains listed below, sequenced in a study of vaccination and CD4 T cells after COVID-19. Treatment of the sample: roughly 10-day PBMC culture with coronavirus spike peptide pools or control peptides (ViraFEST assay). At the Johns Hopkins FTIC core, DNA taken from cultured CD4+ T cells was sequenced by way of the Oncomine TCR Beta short-read assay. A single record per CDR3 protein comes from TCRdb applying MiXCR to the PCR reads. Altogether under 20,000 distinct CDR3 sequences are present, around 45% being singletons, with the ten largest covering under 3%. These receptors have no known antigen. Sequenced material: CD4+ T cells from blood, cultured in vitro, taken after SARS-CoV-2 vaccination. The origin of the receptors is a human donor who had recovered from COVID-19.

The rearrangement uses TRBV20-1 and TRBJ2-3; D is uncertain. The CDR3 covers 13 residues. Germline-derived CDR1 and CDR2 are DFQATT and SNEGSKA (reference sequence). V lost 5 bases to trimming and J lost 0 bases, with 9 bases between them. The CDR3 is CSAPITSTDTQYF. CDR3 sequence (DNA): TGCAGTGCTCCGATAACTAGCACAGATACGCAGTATTTT.

The J gene is TRBJ1-1, the V gene TRBV6-5, with D unresolved. CDR1 and CDR2 from the germline V gene are MNHEY and SVGAGI. Trimming pared 1 base from V and 4 bases from J, leaving 10 bases between. CDR3 size: 14 residues. The CDR3 reads CASSYFRTGTEAFF. As DNA, the CDR3 is TGTGCCAGCAGTTACTTCCGGACGGGCACTGAAGCTTTCTTT.

V and J are TRBV18 and TRBJ1-1; possible D gene TRBD1, 5 bases. The CDR3 consists of 16 residues. The V end lost 3 bases, the J end lost 3 bases, and 17 bases lay between the germline ends. From germline, CDR1 is KGHSH and CDR2 LQKENI. The CDR3 here is CASSPQGPSGHTEAFF. The CDR3 coding sequence is TGTGCCAGCTCACCGCAGGGACCAAGCGGACACACTGAAGCTTTCTTT.

V gene TRBV11-2 combines with J gene TRBJ1-6; TRBD1 might be the D (6 bases). V dropped 3 bases and J dropped 0 bases, with 9 bases sitting between them. The CDR3 spans 16 residues. From germline, CDR1 is SGHAT and CDR2 FQNNGV. This chain's CDR3 is CASSFWGPSYNSPLHF. The CDR3 DNA reads as TGTGCCAGCAGCTTCTGGGGGCCCTCCTATAATTCACCCCTCCACTTT.

The rearrangement links TRBV30 to TRBJ1-5; 9 nucleotides align to TRBD1. Trimming took 2 bases from V and 5 from J; bases not matched to a gene: 7. The CDR3 runs 15 residues. Germline V gives CDR1 GTSNPN, CDR2 SVGIG (reference sequence). The CDR3 is CAWSTGTGQDQPQHF. CDR3 sequence (DNA): TGTGCCTGGAGTACCGGGACAGGGCAAGATCAGCCCCAGCATTTT.

The CDR3 is CASSTDVANYGYTF. CDR3 sequence (DNA): TGTGCCAGTAGTACGGACGTAGCTAACTATGGCTACACCTTC. The chain carries TRBV19 and TRBJ1-2, with D unclear. CDR1 and CDR2 (germline): LNHDA, SQIVND (reference sequence). This CDR3 is built from 14 residues. V was shortened by 4 bases and J by 0 bases, with 9 bases between the two germline ends. Together with reference TRBV19 and TRBJ1-2, the CDR3 gives the full variable domain: DGGITQSPKYLFRKEGQNVTLSCEQNLNHDAMYWYRQDPGQGLRLIYYSQIVNDFQKGDIAEGYSVSREKKESFPLTVTSAQKNPTAFYLCASSTDVANYGYTFGSGTRLTVV.

V is TRBV24-1 and J is TRBJ2-3; 11 positions match TRBD1. V lost 5 bases and J lost 4; bases outside the gene matches: 10. From germline, CDR1 is KGHDR and CDR2 SFDVKD. The CDR3 is 17 residues long. In DNA, the CDR3 is TGTGCCACCAGTGCCACGGACAGGGGGCTCGAAGCAGATACGCAGTATTTT. Translated, it gives CATSATDRGLEADTQYF.

This clonotype was counted between two and nine times. CDR3 sequence reads: CSARLPRGTEGTEAFF. The CDR3 coding sequence is TGCAGTGCTAGACTCCCACGCGGGACGGAGGGCACTGAAGCTTTCTTT. V gene TRBV20-1 combines with J gene TRBJ1-1, with a tentative D call TRBD1 (5 bases). The CDR3 is 16 residues long. Looked up from germline, CDR1 is DFQATT and CDR2 is SNEGSKA (reference sequence). V was pared by 2 bases and J by 4 bases, with 20 bases between.

This chain connects TRBV28 to TRBJ1-2, with D perhaps TRBD1 (5 bases). Germline CDR1 is MDHEN and CDR2 is SYDVKM. V was shortened by 6 bases and J by 7 bases, with 15 bases between the two germline ends. The CDR3 is made up of 13 amino acids. Here the CDR3 DNA reads TGTGCCAGCAGCCCAGGGACGGCGGGTGGCTACACCTTC. This codes for CASSPGTAGGYTF.

The chain combines TRBV11-3 with TRBJ2-5; maybe TRBD1 (6 bases). CDR1 is SGHNT, CDR2 YENEEA, per germline. V lost 4 bases and J lost 7, with 22 bases in between. The CDR3 extends over 16 amino acids. The CDR3 loop reads CASSSDRTALRGTQYF. The DNA of the CDR3 is TGTGCCAGCAGCTCGGACCGGACAGCCCTTAGGGGGACCCAGTACTTC.

This chain links TRBV7-2 with TRBJ1-2, with a tentative D call TRBD1 (5 bases). Trimming removed 2 bases at V and 8 bases at J, with 9 bases between. This CDR3 has 12 amino acids. Germline CDR1 and CDR2: SGHTA and FQGNSA. The CDR3 here is CASSLRGDGYTF. CDR3 in DNA: TGTGCCAGCAGCTTAAGAGGGGACGGCTACACCTTC. The entire variable domain, with the rest obtained from reference TRBV7-2 and TRBJ1-2, is as follows: GAGVSQSPSNKVTEKGKDVELRCDPISGHTALYWYRQSLGQGLEFLIYFQGNSAPDKSGLPSDRFSAERTGGSVSTLTIQRTQQEDSAVYLCASSLRGDGYTFGSGTRLTVV.

The CDR3 nucleotides are TGTGCCAGCAGTCCAACGGGAATCGGATATCAGCCCCAGCATTTT. Protein product: CASSPTGIGYQPQHF. The chain links TRBV27 to TRBJ1-5, with D unresolved. V lost 5 bases, J lost 5 bases, and 16 bases lay in between. This CDR3 is built from 15 residues. CDR1 and CDR2 (germline): MNHEY, SMNVEV (reference sequence).

The chain links TRBV7-2 to TRBJ2-1; 13 nucleotides line up with TRBD2. The germline V gene has CDR1 SGHTA and CDR2 FQGNSA. Trimming took 0 bases from V and 6 from J; bases not matched to a gene: 2. This CDR3 comprises 16 residues. The CDR3 protein is CASSLARTSGSNEQFF. The CDR3 coding sequence is TGTGCCAGCAGCTTAGCGAGGACTAGCGGGAGCAATGAGCAGTTCTTC.

The chain employs TRBV7-2 and TRBJ2-5; possibly TRBD1 or TRBD2 for D (5 bases each). This CDR3 has 15 residues. V gave up 5 bases and J gave up 2 bases, with 15 bases separating them. Germline-derived CDR1 and CDR2 are SGHTA and FQGNSA. DNA for the CDR3: TGTGCCAGCAGCCGAAGTGTCGGGGCACAAGAGACCCAGTACTTC. The encoded protein is CASSRSVGAQETQYF.

This clonotype has just a few counts. The chain has TRBV27 and TRBJ1-6; D possibly corresponds to TRBD1 (5 bases). The CDR3 is made up of 16 amino acids. V was shortened by 5 bases and J by 6 bases, with 17 bases between the two germline ends. Germline V gene data show CDR1 as MNHEY and CDR2 as SMNVEV (reference sequence). DNA of the CDR3: TGTGCCAGCAGTCCACTCTCGACAGCCTTTAATTCACCCCTCCACTTT. Its translation: CASSPLSTAFNSPLHF.

This rearrangement joins TRBV20-1 to TRBJ2-5, with D possibly called TRBD1 or TRBD2 (6 bases each). With 2 bases removed from V and 5 bases from J, the gap between germline ends came to 9 bases. From germline, CDR1 is DFQATT and CDR2 SNEGSKA (reference sequence). This CDR3 is 12 amino acids long. The CDR3 reads CSARKGGETQYF. CDR3 DNA sequence: TGCAGTGCTAGAAAAGGGGGGGAGACCCAGTACTTC.

V gene TRBV7-9 combines with J gene TRBJ2-7; TRBD2 agrees at 12 bases. There are 18 residues in the CDR3. V lost 2 bases, J lost 7 bases, and 15 bases stayed unmatched. Germline assignment: CDR1 SEHNR and CDR2 FQNEAQ (reference sequence). CDR3 sequence: CASSLPPASGRASVEQYF. The CDR3 nucleotides are TGTGCCAGCAGCTTACCCCCCGCTAGCGGGAGGGCCTCGGTGGAGCAGTACTTC.

The chain employs TRBV12-3 or TRBV12-4 and TRBJ1-1, with D uncertain. With 8 bases removed from V and 5 bases from J, the gap between germline ends came to 9 bases. The CDR3 has 11 residues. The CDR3 DNA is TGTGCCAGCTCTCGAGGGACTGAAGCTTTCTTT. Its translation: CASSRGTEAFF.

This clonotype showed up just a few times. The rearrangement links TRBV24-1 to TRBJ1-1, with 7 bases fitting TRBD1. Germline values: CDR1 KGHDR, CDR2 SFDVKD. There are 14 residues in the CDR3. Trimming took 9 bases from V and 1 from J; bases not matched to a gene: 7. The CDR3 here is CATRTAGGNTEAFF. DNA for the CDR3: TGTGCCACCCGGACGGCAGGGGGGAACACTGAAGCTTTCTTT.

The chain combines TRBV27 with TRBJ2-1; D not certain. CDR1 and CDR2 (germline): MNHEY, SMNVEV (reference sequence). This CDR3 is built from 14 residues. Trimming pared 7 bases from V and 10 bases from J, leaving 20 bases between. CDR3 protein: CASNRAPDGGEQFF. CDR3 DNA sequence: TGTGCCAGCAACCGAGCCCCCGACGGCGGCGAGCAGTTCTTC.

The gene calls are TRBV6-1 and TRBJ1-1; D call uncertain. V was shortened by 0 bases and J by 5 bases, with 7 bases between the two germline ends. The germline CDR1 and CDR2 sequences are MNHNS and SASEGT. The CDR3 covers 13 residues. CDR3 coding DNA: TGTGCCAGCAGTGAAGCATGGGAGACTGAAGCTTTCTTT. It translates to CASSEAWETEAFF.

The chain combines TRBV7-2 with TRBJ2-7, with TRBD1 matching 9 bases. CDR3 size: 13 residues. Per germline, CDR1 SGHTA and CDR2 FQGNSA. The V gene end was trimmed by 2 bases and the J gene end by 7 bases; junction bases not matched to a gene: 3. CDR3 bases: TGTGCCAGCAGCTTACCGGGACAGGGAGAGCAGTACTTC. This translates into CASSLPGQGEQYF.

The genes are TRBV27 and TRBJ1-1, with D unclear. With 2 bases removed from V and 0 bases from J, the gap between germline ends came to 7 bases. CDR1 is MNHEY and CDR2 is SMNVEV in the germline V gene (reference sequence). The CDR3 has 14 residues. The CDR3 DNA reads as TGTGCCAGCAGTTTACGCAGGCTGAACACTGAAGCTTTCTTT. As protein: CASSLRRLNTEAFF.

This clonotype is judged medium-sized. The chain employs TRBV19 and TRBJ2-7; D is possibly TRBD1 (5 bases). Germline CDR1 reads LNHDA; CDR2 reads SQIVND (reference sequence). V lost 6 bases to trimming and J lost 3 bases, with 15 bases between them. There are 14 residues in the CDR3. In DNA, the CDR3 is TGTGCCAGTAGCCGAACAGACAGCTACTACGAGCAGTACTTC. Protein sequence: CASSRTDSYYEQYF.